The clone carrying this T cell receptor (beta chain) was observed at least ten times. Its antigen remains unidentified. The entry originates in a study of identical twins. Study-wide results and limits: Memory repertoires lacked the insertion deficit that abundant cord blood beta clonotypes showed.

TCRdb re-analysed the 5' RACE reads in MiXCR, keeping a single row per CDR3 protein. Of 350,000 to 500,000 distinct CDR3 sequences listed, about 18% are singletons. This CDR3 has 15 residues. Germline V lookup: CDR1 ENHRY, CDR2 SYGVKD. With 4 bases removed from V and 5 bases from J, the gap between germline ends came to 15 bases. This chain connects TRBV10-3 to TRBJ2-1; D is unclear. Material: naive T cells sorted from blood. This receptor was obtained from a man in his fifties or sixties in good health. CDR3 residues: CAISADLRPDNEQFF. The CDR3 bases are TGTGCCATCAGTGCGGACCTCCGCCCAGACAATGAGCAGTTCTTC.